These 3 T cell receptor beta chains were sequenced from one sample in a study of T cell responses to AZD1222 COVID-19 vaccine. The assay was immunoSEQ multiplex PCR, and TCRdb's table has in-frame clones only and misses some. The data show 95,000 to 100,000 clones, 70% to 90% seen once. The sequences come from peripheral blood, collected on day 0 of AZD1222 vaccination. The origin of the receptors is an adult in good health.

The chain couples TRBV7-2 to TRBJ1-1; D perhaps matches TRBD1 (5 bases). Germline V CDR1 and CDR2: SGHTA, FQGNSA. CDR3 size: 14 residues. V lost 2 bases and J 3 bases, leaving 10 bases between the germline ends. The CDR3 loop is CASSLQGGDTEAFF. The DNA of the CDR3 is TGTGCCAGCAGCTTACAGGGAGGGGACACTGAAGCTTTCTTT.

V and J are TRBV9 and TRBJ1-3, with D perhaps matching TRBD1 (5 bases). The V gene's germline CDR1 is SGDLS and CDR2 YYNGEE. The CDR3 length is 19 residues. V was clipped by 5 bases and J by 0 bases, with 24 bases between them. The CDR3 coding sequence is TGTGCCAGCAGTGTGGGACTTCTCAAAAGGCCAGCCTCTGGAAACACCATATATTTT. It yields the protein CASSVGLLKRPASGNTIYF.

J is TRBJ1-2 and V is TRBV5-4; 9 nucleotides match TRBD1. Germline loops: CDR1 SGHNT, CDR2 YYREEE (reference sequence). Trimming at V came to 3 bases and at J to 8 bases, leaving 8 bases not matched to a gene. The CDR3 spans 14 residues. The CDR3 sequence is CASSSPGQGGGYTF. The DNA for the CDR3 is TGTGCCAGCAGCTCCCCGGGACAGGGAGGAGGCTACACCTTC. Filled out from reference TRBV5-4 and TRBJ1-2, the complete variable domain reads ETGVTQSPTHLIKTRGQQVTLRCSSQSGHNTVSWYQQALGQGPQFIFQYYREEENGRGNFPPRFSGLQFPNYSSELNVNALELDDSALYLCASSSPGQGGGYTFGSGTRLTVV.